The 18 T cell receptor beta chains reported below all come from one sample, sequenced in a study of shared clonotypes between healthy human individuals. Measured with immunoSEQ multiplex PCR; TCRdb has only the in-frame clones, and not every one. The sample carries approximately 1,500,000 clones, over 95% recorded once. The sample consisted of naive CD4+ T cells sorted from blood. Noted subset: CD45RA+ positively selected. All receptors come from a man aged 25 to 45 in good health.

The V call is TRBV30, the J call TRBJ2-7, with TRBD1 as a possible D gene (5 bases). Trimming removed 2 bases from V and 4 bases from J, with 12 bases in between. CDR1 is GTSNPN, CDR2 SVGIG, per germline (reference sequence). This CDR3 contains 13 residues. The DNA of the CDR3 is TGTGCCTGGAGTCTGATCCCAGGGTACGAGCAGTACTTC. Amino acid sequence: CAWSLIPGYEQYF.

V is TRBV7-9 and J is TRBJ2-7; D uncertain. Trimming took off 0 bases at V and 4 bases at J, with 13 bases between the two ends. This CDR3 is 15 amino acids long. Germline CDR1 reads SEHNR; CDR2 reads FQNEAQ (reference sequence). CDR3 coding DNA: TGTGCCAGCAGCTTAGCCCAGAATGGTCTTTACGAGCAGTACTTC. Protein product: CASSLAQNGLYEQYF.

The chain combines TRBV29-1 with TRBJ2-1, with 10 bases matching TRBD2. The trim removed 4 bases at V and 4 bases at J, leaving 4 bases unmatched. The CDR3 covers 14 residues. Looked up from germline, CDR1 is SQVTM and CDR2 is ANQGSEA. The CDR3 DNA is TGCAGCGTTGCATCTAGCGGGAGATACAATGAGCAGTTCTTC. The encoded protein is CSVASSGRYNEQFF.

This clone was counted a few times. The chain couples TRBV5-8 to TRBJ1-2; D is uncertain. Germline values: CDR1 SGHTS, CDR2 YDEGEE. The CDR3 runs 14 residues. V gave up 0 bases and J gave up 4 bases, with 10 bases separating them. CDR3 bases: TGTGCCAGCAGCTTGGGTCTGGCAAGCTATGGCTACACCTTC. This gives the protein CASSLGLASYGYTF.

This chain links TRBV9 with TRBJ2-1, with D uncertain. The CDR3 extends over 15 amino acids. V dropped 0 bases and J dropped 2 bases, with 9 bases sitting between them. Germline CDR1 SGDLS, CDR2 YYNGEE. The CDR3 coding sequence is TGTGCCAGCAGCGTAGACCAGGCAGCCTACAATGAGCAGTTCTTC. Protein: CASSVDQAAYNEQFF.

The rearrangement uses TRBV19 and TRBJ2-7, with D perhaps matching TRBD2 (5 bases). Germline CDR1 and CDR2: LNHDA and SQIVND (reference sequence). The V end was cut by 7 bases, the J end by 5 bases, with 15 bases between. The CDR3 is made up of 13 amino acids. In DNA form, the CDR3 reads TGTGCCAGTACCGGGGTTTCAGCTGACGAGCAGTACTTC. This codes for CASTGVSADEQYF.

The V and J genes are TRBV18 and TRBJ2-7; D uncertain. V lost 2 bases, J lost 1 base, and 9 bases lay in between. Germline V gene sequence: CDR1 KGHSH, CDR2 LQKENI. The CDR3 has 14 amino acids. The CDR3 DNA sequence: TGTGCCAGCTCACCAGGGCGCCAATCCTACGAGCAGTACTTC. Protein sequence: CASSPGRQSYEQYF.

A remark on this clone: The sample carries other DNA sequences with the same CDR3. This chain links TRBV5-5 with TRBJ2-7; D is undetermined. This CDR3 contains 15 residues. The V gene's germline CDR1 is SGHKS and CDR2 YYEKEE (reference sequence). Trimming took 0 bases from V and 3 from J, leaving 13 bases between them. CDR3 residues: CASSLGGAVIYEQYF. The CDR3, as DNA: TGTGCCAGCAGCTTGGGGGGTGCGGTGATCTACGAGCAGTACTTC. The whole variable domain, filled in from reference TRBV5-5 and TRBJ2-7, reads DAGVTQSPTHLIKTRGQQVTLRCSPISGHKSVSWYQQVLGQGPQFIFQYYEKEERGRGNFPDRFSARQFPNYSSELNVNALLLGDSALYLCASSLGGAVIYEQYFGPGTRLTVT.

The rearrangement uses TRBV2 and TRBJ2-1, with 9 bases identical to TRBD1. The length of the CDR3 is 12 residues. V dropped 8 bases and J dropped 8; count of bases not matched to a gene: 4. CDR1 SNHLY and CDR2 FYNNEI come from the germline V gene. The CDR3 region is CASGTGGYEQFF. For the CDR3, the DNA is TGTGCCAGCGGAACAGGGGGCTATGAGCAGTTCTTC.

The chain links TRBV10-1 to TRBJ1-5; D not certain. Germline CDR1 WNHNN, CDR2 SYGVQD (reference sequence). V lost 0 bases, J lost 9 bases, and 9 bases lay in between. The CDR3 has 13 amino acids. CDR3 loop: CASSESGYRPQHF. CDR3 DNA: TGCGCCAGCAGTGAGTCGGGGTATCGGCCCCAGCATTTT.

Remarks on this clone: Mismatch with germline at one junction end may stem from a read error. The chain has TRBV27 and TRBJ2-4; D not resolved. Germline V gene lookup returns CDR1 MNHEY and CDR2 SMNVEV (reference sequence). The CDR3 consists of 9 residues. The CDR3 loop reads CASKHIQYF. DNA of the CDR3: TGTGCCAGCAAACACATTCAGTACTTC.

This clone was detected once. This sequence joins TRBV9 and TRBJ2-3; maybe TRBD2 (5 bases). The CDR3 length is 12 residues. Germline CDR1 reads SGDLS; CDR2 reads YYNGEE. The V end was cut by 4 bases, the J end by 3 bases, with 6 bases between. The CDR3 loop reads CASSTRTDTQYF. The CDR3 DNA reads as TGTGCCAGCAGCACTAGAACAGATACGCAGTATTTT.

The chain joins TRBV5-1 to TRBJ2-1; perhaps D is TRBD1 or TRBD2 (6 bases each). The V end was cut by 1 base, the J end by 2 bases, with 16 bases between. This CDR3 comprises 17 residues. Germline CDR1 is SGHRS and CDR2 is YFSETQ. This chain's CDR3 is CASSLWAGDSAYNEQFF. DNA of the CDR3: TGCGCCAGCAGCTTGTGGGCAGGGGACTCGGCCTACAATGAGCAGTTCTTC.

As to this clone: The sample contains more than one DNA sequence encoding this CDR3. J is TRBJ2-3 and V is TRBV18; 10 positions match TRBD2. V trimming: 3 bases; J trimming: 6 bases; junction bases outside the gene matches: 6. CDR3 length: 15 residues. Germline-derived CDR1 and CDR2 are KGHSH and LQKENI. Here the CDR3 reads CASSPLAGVADTQYF. The CDR3 coding sequence is TGTGCCAGCTCACCGCTAGCGGGAGTAGCGGATACGCAGTATTTT.

The rearrangement links TRBV7-6 to TRBJ2-3; 13 bases map to TRBD2. Germline V gene data show CDR1 as SGHVS and CDR2 as FNYEAQ. There are 17 residues in the CDR3. The J segment lost 2 bases and the V segment lost 4 bases, leaving 6 bases of the junction unmatched. This CDR3 reads CASSYLGLAGPTDTQYF. The CDR3 DNA reads TGTGCCAGCAGCTACCTGGGACTAGCGGGGCCCACAGATACGCAGTATTTT.

The gene calls are TRBV11-2 and TRBJ2-1; TRBD2 agrees at 13 bases. V was pared by 1 base and J by 7 bases, with 7 bases of the junction left unmatched. The CDR3 is made up of 17 amino acids. The germline V gene encodes CDR1 SGHAT and CDR2 FQNNGV. CDR3 protein: CASSLVVPGLAGNEQFF. In nucleotides, the CDR3 is TGTGCCAGCAGCTTAGTAGTGCCGGGACTAGCGGGAAATGAGCAGTTCTTC.

This chain links TRBV9 with TRBJ2-1; TRBD1 aligns across 8 bases. The trim removed 4 bases at V and 3 bases at J, leaving 9 bases unmatched. Germline CDR1 SGDLS, CDR2 YYNGEE. This CDR3 is 16 amino acids long. CDR3 residues: CASSPGQGFYYNEQFF. The CDR3, as DNA: TGTGCCAGCAGCCCTGGACAGGGTTTTTACTACAATGAGCAGTTCTTC.

The chain links TRBV11-2 to TRBJ2-2, with 7 bases matching TRBD2. The CDR3 runs to 15 residues. From germline, CDR1 is SGHAT and CDR2 FQNNGV. V lost 2 bases and J lost 3; bases outside the gene matches: 3. The CDR3 reads CASSLWEGHTGELFF. The CDR3 DNA sequence: TGTGCCAGCAGCTTATGGGAGGGCCACACCGGGGAGCTGTTTTTT. Filled out from reference TRBV11-2 and TRBJ2-2, the complete variable domain reads EAGVAQSPRYKIIEKRQSVAFWCNPISGHATLYWYQQILGQGPKLLIQFQNNGVVDDSQLPKDRFSAERLKGVDSTLKIQPAKLEDSAVYLCASSLWEGHTGELFFGEGSRLTVL.